The clone carrying this T cell receptor (beta chain) was found a few times. As yet, its antigen is unknown. Unique molecular identifiers were in the cDNA, with template-switch universal primer binding. TCRdb re-analysed the 5' RACE reads in MiXCR, keeping a single row per CDR3 protein. The repertoire holds hundreds of thousands of distinct CDR3 sequences, with approximately 13% as singletons. With 0 bases clipped from V and 10 bases from J, the junction kept 9 bases outside the gene matches. The CDR3 has 15 amino acids. Germline V gives CDR1 SGDLS, CDR2 YYNGEE. This specimen belongs to a study of identical twins. Regarding the study as a whole: When twins shared out-of-frame alpha sequences, those sequences had excess low generation probability. Abundant beta clonotypes from cord blood had fewer insertions, unlike memory repertoires, which showed none.

These data are also associated with another study on yellow fever vaccine responses in identical twins. From that second work: It has been reported that, in twins, the vaccine T cell response seemed partly convergent and partly personalized.

This sequence was found in a woman younger than 30 in good health. The V and J genes are TRBV9 and TRBJ2-1, with 8 nucleotides matching TRBD2. Material for sequencing was PBMCs. CDR3 DNA: TGTGCCAGCAGCGTAGGTTCCGGGGGGGTCGGAGAGCAGTTCTTC. Its translation: CASSVGSGGVGEQFF.